This passage covers 12 T cell receptor beta chains from one sample sequenced in a study of human T cells and chemical hapten exposure. The time point here: pre-sensitization, week 0. Specified treatment: therapeutic diphenylcyclopropenone sensitization with weekly scalp DPC. MiXCR was run by TCRdb on the RACE reads, yielding one entry per CDR3 protein. In the table there are tens of thousands of distinct CDR3 sequences, around 7% of which are singletons. Sample: whole blood, taken in connection with sensitization to the hapten diphenylcyclopropenone (DPC). The origin of the receptors is a woman aged 30 to 39 with alopecia areata. Some clones in this sample may be carry-over from other donors' samples.

This clonotype was found a few times. The CDR3 spells CASSPQGVGSSNQPQHF. The CDR3 nucleotides are TGTGCCAGCAGCCCTCAGGGGGTTGGGTCGAGCAATCAGCCCCAGCATTTT. V gene TRBV28 combines with J gene TRBJ1-5, with 7 bases fitting TRBD1. The CDR3 contains 17 residues. The V gene's germline CDR1 is MDHEN and CDR2 SYDVKM. V shed 6 bases and J 1 base; nucleotides not matched to a gene: 12. Using reference TRBV28 and TRBJ1-5 for the parts outside the CDR3, the full variable domain is DVKVTQSSRYLVKRTGEKVFLECVQDMDHENMFWYRQDPGLGLRLIYFSYDVKMKEKGDIPEGYSVSREKKERFSLILESASTNQTSMYLCASSPQGVGSSNQPQHFGDGTRLSIL.

This clonotype appeared many times. V is TRBV27 and J is TRBJ2-1; 8 nucleotides match TRBD1. The CDR3 has 14 amino acids. J lost 4 bases, V lost 8 bases, and 7 bases had no gene match. Germline lookup yields CDR1 MNHEY and CDR2 SMNVEV (reference sequence). The CDR3 DNA sequence: TGTGCCAGCGCGATTCAGGGGGCGTACAATGAGCAGTTCTTC. Protein product: CASAIQGAYNEQFF.

In this sample, this clonotype turned up many times. V gene TRBV12-3 or TRBV12-4 combines with J gene TRBJ2-3; TRBD2 matches 8 bases. Unmatched junction bases numbered 7, after V lost 3 bases and J lost 2 bases. The CDR3 covers 16 residues. The CDR3 reads CASSFGTRLFTDTQYF. CDR3 coding DNA: TGTGCCAGCAGTTTCGGGACTAGATTGTTCACAGATACGCAGTATTTT.

At least ten counts were recorded for this clonotype. The chain has TRBV30 and TRBJ2-7; 7 bases align to TRBD1. J lost 6 bases, V lost 4 bases, and 6 bases had no gene match. The CDR3 sequence is 12 residues long. Germline V gene data show CDR1 as GTSNPN and CDR2 as SVGIG (reference sequence). CDR3 loop: CAWTRTGSEQYF. CDR3 DNA: TGTGCCTGGACTAGGACAGGATCCGAGCAGTACTTC.

This clonotype was seen many times. The chain is built from TRBV5-5 and TRBJ1-1; D gene unclear. V was trimmed by 5 bases and J by 4 bases, leaving 12 bases between them. Germline V gives CDR1 SGHKS, CDR2 YYEKEE (reference sequence). This CDR3 region has 13 residues. The DNA for the CDR3 is TGTGCCAGCAGTCCCGAGGTACGCACTGAAGCTTTCTTT. Translated, it gives CASSPEVRTEAFF.

This clonotype was counted at least ten times. The V and J genes are TRBV12-5 and TRBJ1-1, with D unresolved. The CDR3 has 13 residues. V was trimmed by 6 bases and J by 1 base, leaving 9 bases between them. CDR1 LGHNT and CDR2 FRNRAP come from the germline V gene. The CDR3 bases are TGTGCTAGTGGCCCAGATCCGAACACTGAAGCTTTCTTT. This encodes CASGPDPNTEAFF.

This clonotype was seen at least ten times. This sequence joins TRBV5-4 and TRBJ2-3; D gene unclear. The V end was cut by 3 bases, the J end by 4 bases, with 6 bases between. Per germline, CDR1 SGHNT and CDR2 YYREEE (reference sequence). The CDR3 has 12 amino acids. CDR3 sequence reads: CASSSPPDTQYF. DNA for the CDR3: TGTGCCAGCAGCTCCCCGCCAGATACGCAGTATTTT. The entire variable domain, with the rest obtained from reference TRBV5-4 and TRBJ2-3, is as follows: ETGVTQSPTHLIKTRGQQVTLRCSSQSGHNTVSWYQQALGQGPQFIFQYYREEENGRGNFPPRFSGLQFPNYSSELNVNALELDDSALYLCASSSPPDTQYFGPGTRLTVL.

This clonotype was recorded at least ten times. The rearrangement joins TRBV4-2 to TRBJ1-5, with unresolved D. The V gene's germline CDR1 is LGHNA and CDR2 YNFKEQ. V dropped 1 base and J dropped 12 bases, with 22 bases sitting between them. This CDR3 is built from 16 residues. The CDR3 here is CASSQASGSFLAGQHF. The CDR3 DNA follows: TGTGCCAGCAGCCAAGCGTCCGGGAGCTTTCTCGCGGGCCAGCATTTT.

This clonotype was detected once. This may arise from a read error, as a much more abundant clone is one base away. The DNA is omitted, as the CDR3 cannot be located on it reliably, and the CDR3 follows TCRdb's listing. The V gene is TRBV10-3, the J gene TRBJ1-2; the D segment call TRBD1 is taken from the table without a DNA check. The CDR3 adds up to 13 amino acids, both ends counted. Germline values: CDR1 ENHRY, CDR2 SYGVKD. CDR3 sequence: CAPPGRITYGCTF.

This clonotype was counted ten times or more. The CDR3 reads CASSLAGSTDTQYF. DNA of the CDR3: TGTGCCAGCAGCTTGGCCGGAAGCACAGATACGCAGTATTTT. The chain has TRBV5-4 and TRBJ2-3; D is unresolved. The CDR3 length is 14 residues. From germline, CDR1 is SGHNT and CDR2 YYREEE (reference sequence). Trimming pared 0 bases from V and 0 bases from J, leaving 5 bases between.

This clonotype showed up just a few times. The chain carries TRBV6-6 and TRBJ2-2, with 9 bases matching TRBD2. With V trimmed by 1 base and J by 0 bases, 12 bases remained unmatched. In germline, CDR1 is MNHNY, CDR2 SVGAGI (reference sequence). The CDR3 loop spans 20 amino acids. CDR3 in amino acids: CASSYFGAERGVANTGELFF. The DNA for the CDR3 is TGTGCCAGCAGTTACTTCGGGGCGGAGCGGGGGGTAGCGAACACCGGGGAGCTGTTTTTT.

This clonotype was seen many times. The chain joins TRBV10-3 to TRBJ1-3; no definite D call. Trimming took off 3 bases at V and 0 bases at J, with 6 bases between the two ends. Germline loops: CDR1 ENHRY, CDR2 SYGVKD. This CDR3 spans 14 amino acids. The DNA of the CDR3 is TGTGCCATCAGTGACCGGGGCTCTGGAAACACCATATATTTT. As protein: CAISDRGSGNTIYF.